The clone carrying this TCR beta chain was detected only a few times. Its target is unknown. This specimen comes from a study of beta chain features in type 1 diabetes. Points from the study as a whole: Whether TCRB rearrangement is influenced by HLA type was left unresolved in this analysis. In type 1 diabetes patients, VDJ junctions had fewer insertions; deletions at these junctions were more frequent.

Sampling consisted of one heparinised blood draw per donor, averaging around 120 mL. Central memory, naive, regulatory and stem cell-like memory CD4+ cells were sorted by CD45RO/CCR7/CD25/CD127/CD95/CD27. Germline lookup yields CDR1 LNHDA and CDR2 SQIVND (reference sequence). V gave up 7 bases and J gave up 5 bases, with 20 bases separating them. The CDR3 runs 15 residues. TCRB transcripts that were expressed got sequenced, as all of the isolated RNA had been reverse transcribed. TCRdb's table, derived via immunoSEQ multiplex PCR, lists solely in-frame clones and lacks some. The sample has nearly 350,000 clones, 6.5% to 10% seen once.

The TCR sequence derives from a woman aged 18-35 years in good health. Sequencing was carried out using central memory CD4+ T cells from blood. The J gene is TRBJ2-5, the V gene TRBV19; possibly TRBD1 for D (6 bases). The CDR3: CASTNSPTGYETQYF. The CDR3, as DNA: TGTGCCAGTACCAATAGCCCCACAGGGTACGAGACCCAGTACTTC.